Sequencing of this T cell receptor (beta chain) was carried out in a study of cytomegalovirus exposure and HLA in healthy donors. Notes on the study in general: HLA alleles were associated with some 17,000 TCR beta sequences in a later analysis at 0.05 false discovery rate. Roughly even sequencing depth across donors was the assumption behind the presence/absence analyses. A missense DCLRE1C variant was associated with V- and J-gene trimming of TCR beta chains in a later analysis, and an independent cohort replicated the association. The classifier reportedly diagnosed cytomegalovirus status with high sensitivity and specificity.

Primers included in the PCR were 60 Vbeta and 13 Jbeta primers. TCRdb's table, derived via immunoSEQ multiplex PCR, lists solely in-frame clones and lacks some. Among approximately 100,000 clones, about 83% were seen once, and the ten largest hold 2.7%. Between the trimmed V and J ends, which lost 4 bases and 6 bases, there was a span of 12 bases. In germline, CDR1 is KGHSH, CDR2 LQKENI. This CDR3 has 13 amino acids. This clone was recorded once. Its antigen is unidentified. This chain links TRBV18 with TRBJ1-1; D is ambiguous. This clonotype was obtained from a female donor in good health and CMV-seronegative. The material sequenced was PBMCs. This CDR3 is CASSRGFNSEAFF. The CDR3 DNA follows: TGTGCCAGCTCACGAGGGTTCAATTCTGAAGCTTTCTTT.